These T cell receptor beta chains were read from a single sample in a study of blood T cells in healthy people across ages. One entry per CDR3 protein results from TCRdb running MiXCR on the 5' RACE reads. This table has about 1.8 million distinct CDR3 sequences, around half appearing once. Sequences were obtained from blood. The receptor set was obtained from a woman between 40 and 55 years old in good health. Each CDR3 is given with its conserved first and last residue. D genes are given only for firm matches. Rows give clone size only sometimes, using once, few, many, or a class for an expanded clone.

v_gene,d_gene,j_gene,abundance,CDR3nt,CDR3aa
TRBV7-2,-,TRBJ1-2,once,TGTGCCTGCGGCGAGGATCCGGGCTATGGCTACACCTTC,CACGEDPGYGYTF
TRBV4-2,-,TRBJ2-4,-,TGTGCCAGCAGCCAAGATCCCAGGGTTGAGCAGTACTTC,CASSQDPRVEQYF
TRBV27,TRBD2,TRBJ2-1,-,TGTGCCAGCACCCCAACTAGCGGGCCCTACAATGAGCAGTTCTTC,CASTPTSGPYNEQFF
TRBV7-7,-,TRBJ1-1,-,TGTGCTAGCAGCGCCTTAACGAACACTGAAGCTTTCTTT,CASSALTNTEAFF
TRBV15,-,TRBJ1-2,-,TGTGCCACCAGCAGAGAGAAGGGGGGGGCGCGTGGCTACACCTTC,CATSREKGGARGYTF
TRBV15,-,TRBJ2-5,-,TGTGCCACCAGCAGAGATATAAGCAGTGGGCAAGAGACCCAGTACTTC,CATSRDISSGQETQYF
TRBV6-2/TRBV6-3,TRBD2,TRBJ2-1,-,TGTGCCAGCAGTTATGCGCCTAGCGGATACAATGAGCAGTTCTTC,CASSYAPSGYNEQFF
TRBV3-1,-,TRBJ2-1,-,TGTGCCAGCAGCCAAGTCGGCAATTACCCAAACAATGAGCAGTTCTTC,CASSQVGNYPNNEQFF
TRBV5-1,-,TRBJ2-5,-,TGCGCCAGCAGCCCGGAAACCGGTTGGTGGACCCAGTACTTC,CASSPETGWWTQYF
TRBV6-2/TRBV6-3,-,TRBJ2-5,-,TGTGCCAGCACCTTACAGGGATGGCGCGAGACCCAGTACTTC,CASTLQGWRETQYF
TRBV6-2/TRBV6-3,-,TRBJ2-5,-,TGTGCCAGCAGACGCGGGACAGCGAGACAAGAGACCCAGTACTTC,CASRRGTARQETQYF
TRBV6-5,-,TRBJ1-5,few,TGTGCCACGTGGGGAGGGGGTAGTCAGCCCCAGCATTTT,CATWGGGSQPQHF
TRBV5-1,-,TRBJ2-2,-,TGCGCCAGCAGGGGACCGGGACAAGAGAACACCGGGGAGCTGTTTTTT,CASRGPGQENTGELFF
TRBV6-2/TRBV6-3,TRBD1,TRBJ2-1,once,TGTGCCAGCAGAACCGGGACAGACAATGAGCAGTTCTTC,CASRTGTDNEQFF
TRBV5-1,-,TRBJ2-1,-,TGCGCCAGCAGCTTAACGAGTTCGGTAAATGAGCAGTTCTTC,CASSLTSSVNEQFF
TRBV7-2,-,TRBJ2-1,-,TGTGCCAGCACCAATTTGGGTTACAATGAGCAGTTCTTC,CASTNLGYNEQFF
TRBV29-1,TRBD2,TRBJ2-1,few,TGCAGCGTCACCGGGACTAGCGGAGCCAGCCTCTACAATGAGCAGTTCTTC,CSVTGTSGASLYNEQFF
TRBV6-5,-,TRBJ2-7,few,TGTGCCAGCAGTTACGTCCGGGGATCATCCTACGAGCAGTACTTC,CASSYVRGSSYEQYF
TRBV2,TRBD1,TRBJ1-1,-,TGTGCCAGCTCGTGGGCAGGGGGGGCTGAAGCTTTCTTT,CASSWAGGAEAFF
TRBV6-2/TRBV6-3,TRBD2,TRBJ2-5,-,TGTGCCAGCAGTTACTCAGTATCAACGGGGGGACCGGAGACCCAGTACTTC,CASSYSVSTGGPETQYF
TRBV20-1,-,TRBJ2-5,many,TGCAGCGCCCGCGGGGTCGGGGAGACCCAGTACTTC,CSARGVGETQYF
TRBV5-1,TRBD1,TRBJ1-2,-,TGCGCCAGCAGCTTGGTGCCAGGGGGCGCGAATAACTATGGCTACACCTTC,CASSLVPGGANNYGYTF
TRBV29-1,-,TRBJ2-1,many,TGCAGCGTTGAGCGGGCCTACAATGAGCAGTTCTTC,CSVERAYNEQFF
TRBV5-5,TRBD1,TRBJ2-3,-,TGTGCCAGCAGCTTGTCCCAGGGGGCGAGTACAGATACGCAGTATTTT,CASSLSQGASTDTQYF
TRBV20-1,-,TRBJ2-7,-,TGCAGTGCTACCCGGGGCCTAGGGACCTACGAGCAGTACTTC,CSATRGLGTYEQYF
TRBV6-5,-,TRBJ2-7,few,TGTGCCAGCAGTCCCGCCGGGACACCCGAGCAGTACTTC,CASSPAGTPEQYF
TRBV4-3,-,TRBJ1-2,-,TGCGCCAGCAGCCAAGTGGGTTTAGGGCCCGAATATGGCTACACCTTC,CASSQVGLGPEYGYTF
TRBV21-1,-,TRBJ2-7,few,TGTGCCAGCAGCAAGGGGATGTCCTACGAGCAGTACTTC,CASSKGMSYEQYF
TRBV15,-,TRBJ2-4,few,TGTGCCACCAGCAGAGATAGGGGCGGAAACATTCAGTACTTC,CATSRDRGGNIQYF